The 21 T cell receptor beta chains below all came from one sample that was sequenced in a study of cytomegalovirus exposure and HLA in healthy donors. This PCR relied on a set of 60 Vbeta primers and 13 Jbeta primers. Here immunoSEQ multiplex PCR was the method, and the copy in TCRdb shows in-frame clones only, minus some. The sample yields around 220,000 clones, approximately 80% seen once. Material: PBMCs. These TCRs come from a girl under 18 in good health and CMV-seronegative.

The chain links TRBV30 to TRBJ1-4; TRBD1 agrees at 9 bases. This CDR3 spans 13 amino acids. The germline gives CDR1 GTSNPN, CDR2 SVGIG (reference sequence). The V gene end was trimmed by 0 bases and the J gene end by 7 bases; junction bases not matched to a gene: 0. CDR3: CAWSVQGAEKLFF. CDR3 DNA: TGTGCCTGGAGTGTACAGGGGGCTGAAAAACTGTTTTTT.

This sequence joins TRBV13 and TRBJ1-6; 7 positions agree with TRBD1. The germline V gene encodes CDR1 PRHDT and CDR2 FYEKMQ (reference sequence). This CDR3 spans 17 amino acids. J gave up 0 bases and V 5 bases, and 7 bases lay outside the gene matches. The CDR3 loop is CASSTPGQSSYNSPLHF. CDR3 DNA sequence: TGTGCCAGCAGCACCCCGGGACAGAGCTCCTATAATTCACCCCTCCACTTT.

Comment on this clone: A read error may account for a junction end that differs from germline. This CDR3 reads CSSSLSGNTIYF. Here the CDR3 DNA reads TGTTCCAGCAGCCTCTCTGGAAACACCATATATTTT. The rearrangement links TRBV7-9 to TRBJ1-3; D gene unclear. The CDR3 sequence is 12 residues long. CDR1 SEHNR and CDR2 FQNEAQ come from the germline V gene (reference sequence).

The rearrangement uses TRBV27 and TRBJ1-2; maybe TRBD1 (6 bases). Germline V CDR1 and CDR2: MNHEY, SMNVEV (reference sequence). This CDR3 contains 16 residues. Trimming stripped 5 bases from V and 8 bases from J, with 24 bases between. The CDR3 region has the DNA TGTGCCAGCAGTATCTCTCCAACAGGGAGGGGAGTCGGCTACACCTTC. Protein sequence: CASSISPTGRGVGYTF.

This chain connects TRBV29-1 to TRBJ2-5; unclear D gene. The closer fit of TRBJ2-7 to the DNA end suggests the J call may be wrong. CDR3 size: 14 residues. Per the germline V gene, CDR1 is SQVTM and CDR2 is ANQGSEA. In nucleotides, the CDR3 is TGCAGCGCGGATGACTGGAAGCTCCCCTACGAGCAGTACTTC. It is translated as CSADDWKLPYEQYF.

This clone was seen just once. The CDR3 nucleotides are TGTGCCAGTAGTATTGGGACACTTAAAAACATTCAGTACTTC. Amino acid sequence: CASSIGTLKNIQYF. The chain links TRBV19 to TRBJ2-4, with D maybe TRBD1 (6 bases). The CDR3 contains 14 residues. V lost 3 bases to trimming and J lost 4 bases, with 10 bases between them. Germline V gene data show CDR1 as LNHDA and CDR2 as SQIVND (reference sequence).

The count of this clone is one. The chain links TRBV2 to TRBJ1-2; 10 bases map to TRBD1. The CDR3 runs to 15 residues. V lost 5 bases and J lost 7; bases outside the gene matches: 10. The germline V gene has CDR1 SNHLY and CDR2 FYNNEI. This CDR3 is CASSYTPGQGVGYTF. In DNA, the CDR3 is TGTGCCAGCAGTTATACCCCCGGACAGGGGGTTGGCTACACCTTC.

The chain employs TRBV9 and TRBJ1-2; 9 nucleotides align to TRBD1. Trimming took 3 bases from V and 0 from J; bases not matched to a gene: 9. This CDR3 comprises 17 residues. The germline gives CDR1 SGDLS, CDR2 YYNGEE. CDR3 protein: CASSAPGQGDTNYGYTF. In DNA form, the CDR3 reads TGTGCCAGCAGCGCGCCGGGACAGGGAGACACTAACTATGGCTACACCTTC.

CDR3 DNA sequence: TGTGCAAGTCGCTTAGGGTCGAAGGGGATGCTGTACACTGAAGCTTTCTTT. It translates to CASRLGSKGMLYTEAFF. V gene TRBV12-2 combines with J gene TRBJ1-1; the table gives TRBD1 as D, unverified against the DNA. TRBV12-2 is annotated as a pseudogene. The CDR3 has 17 residues.

The V and J genes are TRBV4-1 and TRBJ1-3; 8 bases map to TRBD1. The CDR3 has 16 residues. V lost 1 base and J lost 3; bases outside the gene matches: 5. The germline V gene has CDR1 MGHRA and CDR2 YSYEKL. CDR3 nucleotide sequence: TGCGCCAGCAGCCAAGCACGCAGGGGGCTTGGAAACACCATATATTTT. This sequence encodes CASSQARRGLGNTIYF.

The chain combines TRBV6-1 with TRBJ1-1; D is unclear. CDR1 and CDR2 from the germline V gene are MNHNS and SASEGT. Trimming shortened V by 2 bases and J by 5 bases, and 6 bases separated the two germline ends. CDR3 size: 12 residues. This CDR3 reads CASSESRTEAFF. CDR3 in DNA: TGTGCCAGCAGTGAATCCCGGACTGAAGCTTTCTTT.

V is TRBV7-9 and J is TRBJ1-1; 9 nucleotides match TRBD1. The V segment lost 2 bases and the J segment 3 bases; nucleotides outside the gene matches: 1. The CDR3 is made up of 14 amino acids. Germline V CDR1 and CDR2: SEHNR, FQNEAQ (reference sequence). CDR3 nucleotides: TGTGCCAGCAGCTTAAGACAGGGGGACACTGAAGCTTTCTTT. It translates to CASSLRQGDTEAFF.

Notes on this clone: This sample also contains other DNA sequences that code for the same CDR3. The chain recombines TRBV9 with TRBJ2-5, with TRBD1 matching over 9 bases. Near its end, the DNA agrees better with TRBJ2-7, so the J call may be wrong. The CDR3 totals 16 residues. Germline CDR1 reads SGDLS; CDR2 reads YYNGEE. The CDR3: CASSVDGTGSTYEQYF. The DNA of the CDR3 is TGTGCCAGCAGCGTAGACGGGACAGGGTCTACCTACGAGCAGTACTTC.

The chain carries TRBV29-1 and TRBJ2-7; 8 bases map to TRBD1. Germline lookup yields CDR1 SQVTM and CDR2 ANQGSEA. CDR3 length equals 20 residues. Losses at the gene ends were 7 bases for V and 3 bases for J; bases not matched to a gene: 29. The CDR3 here is CSAQMGSPGGTNVYYYEQYF. The CDR3 DNA is TGCAGCGCCCAAATGGGGAGCCCAGGGGGCACGAATGTATACTACTACGAGCAGTACTTC.

CDR3 in amino acids: CASSLSAGSGRHKGYEQYF. CDR3 nucleotide sequence: TGTGCCAGCAGTTTATCTGCGGGTAGCGGGAGACACAAGGGGTACGAGCAGTACTTC. The chain combines TRBV27 with TRBJ2-7, with 9 bases aligning to TRBD2. This CDR3 is 19 amino acids long. Losses at the gene ends were 0 bases for V and 4 bases for J; bases not matched to a gene: 16. The germline V gene has CDR1 MNHEY and CDR2 SMNVEV (reference sequence).

V usage is TRBV29-1 and J usage is TRBJ2-1; TRBD2 matches 11 bases. Looked up from germline, CDR1 is SQVTM and CDR2 is ANQGSEA. This CDR3 has 19 residues. V shed 5 bases, J shed 2 bases, and the junction held 17 bases outside the gene matches. CDR3 coding DNA: TGCAGCGTTAGCCTCCGGGCACTAGCGGGAGTCCGCCCCTACAATGAGCAGTTCTTC. It yields the protein CSVSLRALAGVRPYNEQFF.

The chain is built from TRBV5-6 and TRBJ2-1; 9 bases line up with TRBD2. The CDR3 loop spans 18 amino acids. J lost 1 base, V lost 3 bases, and 11 bases had no gene match. In germline, CDR1 is SGHDT, CDR2 YYEEEE. CDR3 nucleotides: TGTGCCAGCAGCTATGCGGGAGGGCCGAGAGGTTCCTACAATGAGCAGTTCTTC. This encodes CASSYAGGPRGSYNEQFF.

The gene calls are TRBV1 and TRBJ2-5; the D segment call TRBD2 is taken from the table without a DNA check. TRBV1 is classified as a pseudogene. The CDR3 is 17 amino acids. DNA for the CDR3: TGCACCAGCAGCCAAGTTAGAACACTAGAGATCCAAGAGACCCAGTACTTC. It codes for CTSSQVRTLEIQETQYF.

This chain uses TRBV4-3 with TRBJ2-7, with 9 bases aligning to TRBD1. With 2 bases clipped from V and 3 bases from J, the junction kept 5 bases outside the gene matches. Germline V gene sequence: CDR1 LGHNA, CDR2 YSLEER. There are 15 residues in the CDR3. The CDR3 sequence: CASSQIPGQGYEQYF. As DNA, the CDR3 is TGCGCCAGCAGCCAAATTCCGGGACAGGGCTACGAGCAGTACTTC.

CDR3 loop: CASSLASDQPQHF. The DNA of the CDR3 is TGTGCCAGCAGCTTAGCTTCGGATCAGCCCCAGCATTTT. This rearrangement joins TRBV7-8 to TRBJ1-5; D gene uncertain. V gave up 0 bases and J gave up 5 bases, with 5 bases separating them. Germline values: CDR1 SGHVS, CDR2 FQNEAQ. The length of the CDR3 is 13 residues.

The genes are TRBV7-3 and TRBJ2-3; 12 bases are shared with TRBD2. CDR1 is SGHTA and CDR2 is FQGTGA in the germline V gene. The ends lost 1 base at V and 2 bases at J; junction bases unmatched: 7. This CDR3 region has 18 residues. The CDR3 loop is CASSLRLLAGGNTDTQYF. The CDR3 region has the DNA TGTGCCAGCAGCTTAAGGTTACTAGCGGGAGGAAACACAGATACGCAGTATTTT.